This T cell receptor beta chain was obtained from a study of CD8+CD57+ T cells in acquired aplastic anemia. General study findings and limits: Comparison of patients with controls identified approximately 28 shared CD8+ CDR3 sequences.

The TCR beta profiling, which covered VDJ combination and CDR3 sequence, was carried out using genomic DNA as the template. One entry per CDR3 protein, called by TCRdb with MiXCR from the reads. Among about 140,000 distinct CDR3 sequences listed, less than 45% were seen once. As regards this clonotype: Its antigen remains unknown.

Sequencing input: sorted CD4+, CD8+, or CD8+CD57+ T cells (not recorded which) from PBMCs. This receptor was identified in a human donor in good health, serving as a control.

CDR3 protein: CASRVSGGGTLNTGELFF. The CDR3 DNA sequence: TGTGCCAGCAGAGTTTCCGGAGGGGGGACTTTAAACACCGGGGAGCTGTTTTTT. The V gene is TRBV4-2, the J gene TRBJ2-2; D tentatively reads TRBD1 or TRBD2 (6 bases each). The CDR3 contains 18 residues. V was pared by 6 bases and J by 2 bases, with 22 bases between. CDR1 is LGHNA and CDR2 is YNFKEQ in the germline V gene.